These T cell receptor beta chains were read from a single sample in a study of blood T cells in healthy people across ages. MiXCR, run by TCRdb on the 5' RACE reads, gives a single entry per CDR3 protein. The sample yields roughly 1,000,000 distinct CDR3 sequences, around 25% seen once. The sample was also reused in another study, on T cells of mothers and their children.

The sequenced sample was blood. The receptors shown here come from a girl aged 2 to 9 in good health. CDR3s include the opening cysteine and the closing phenylalanine or tryptophan. The D gene is left open where the match is weak. Not every row has a clone size; where given, it reads once, few, many or a size class.

v_gene: TRBV28; abundance: -; j_gene: TRBJ2-1; d_gene: TRBD2; CDR3aa: CASKEPGLPQFF; CDR3nt: TGTGCCAGCAAAGAACCGGGACTACCGCAGTTCTTC
v_gene: TRBV29-1; abundance: few; j_gene: TRBJ2-2; d_gene: TRBD1; CDR3aa: CSVEVRDRDRELFF; CDR3nt: TGCAGCGTTGAAGTCCGGGACAGGGATAGGGAGCTGTTTTTT
v_gene: TRBV6-5; abundance: -; j_gene: TRBJ2-3; d_gene: -; CDR3aa: CASSYYSTDTQYF; CDR3nt: TGTGCCAGCAGTTACTATAGCACAGATACGCAGTATTTT
v_gene: TRBV6-1; abundance: few; j_gene: TRBJ2-3; d_gene: -; CDR3aa: CASSTLHRPTDTQYF; CDR3nt: TGTGCCAGCAGCACTTTACACAGACCCACAGATACGCAGTATTTT
v_gene: TRBV7-2; abundance: few; j_gene: TRBJ2-3; d_gene: TRBD1; CDR3aa: CASSGTGKTDTQYF; CDR3nt: TGTGCCAGCAGTGGGACAGGGAAAACAGATACGCAGTATTTT
v_gene: TRBV6-2/TRBV6-3; abundance: -; j_gene: TRBJ2-7; d_gene: -; CDR3aa: CASDRNPSYEQYF; CDR3nt: TGTGCCAGCGATCGAAATCCCTCCTACGAGCAGTACTTC
v_gene: TRBV4-1; abundance: -; j_gene: TRBJ2-3; d_gene: TRBD1; CDR3aa: CASSQADRDRDTQYF; CDR3nt: TGCGCCAGCAGCCAAGCGGACAGGGATCGAGATACGCAGTATTTT
v_gene: TRBV7-9; abundance: few; j_gene: TRBJ2-5; d_gene: -; CDR3aa: CASSLPLGDEQYF; CDR3nt: TGTGCCAGCAGCCTACCTCTAGGGGATGAGCAGTACTTC
v_gene: TRBV6-2/TRBV6-3; abundance: -; j_gene: TRBJ2-7; d_gene: -; CDR3aa: CASSYTHIYEQYF; CDR3nt: TGTGCCAGCAGTTATACCCATATCTACGAGCAGTACTTC
v_gene: TRBV4-2; abundance: -; j_gene: TRBJ2-4; d_gene: -; CDR3aa: CASSQEASPTNIQHF; CDR3nt: TGTGCCAGCAGCCAAGAGGCTAGCCCCACAAACATTCAGCACTTC
v_gene: TRBV5-1; abundance: few; j_gene: TRBJ1-4; d_gene: -; CDR3aa: CASSPAADNEKLFF; CDR3nt: TGCGCCAGCAGCCCGGCAGCCGATAATGAAAAACTGTTTTTT
v_gene: TRBV7-8; abundance: once; j_gene: TRBJ2-3; d_gene: -; CDR3aa: CASSAPVGLPTDTQYF; CDR3nt: TGTGCCAGCAGCGCGCCCGTAGGACTACCCACGGATACGCAGTATTTT
v_gene: TRBV7-2; abundance: few; j_gene: TRBJ2-7; d_gene: TRBD1; CDR3aa: CASSGGTGAYEQYF; CDR3nt: TGTGCCAGCAGTGGGGGGACAGGGGCCTACGAGCAGTACTTC
v_gene: TRBV12-3/TRBV12-4; abundance: few; j_gene: TRBJ1-5; d_gene: -; CDR3aa: CASSGQLSNQPQHF; CDR3nt: TGTGCCAGCAGTGGACAGTTAAGCAATCAGCCCCAGCATTTT
v_gene: TRBV9; abundance: -; j_gene: TRBJ2-1; d_gene: -; CDR3aa: CASSLGTLGSEQFF; CDR3nt: TGTGCCAGCAGCCTCGGGACTCTGGGGAGTGAGCAGTTCTTC
v_gene: TRBV7-9; abundance: -; j_gene: TRBJ2-1; d_gene: -; CDR3aa: CASSFDGSEQFF; CDR3nt: TGTGCCAGCAGCTTCGATGGGAGCGAGCAGTTCTTC
v_gene: TRBV20-1; abundance: -; j_gene: TRBJ2-7; d_gene: TRBD2; CDR3aa: CSARGTSGKEYEQYF; CDR3nt: TGCAGTGCTAGGGGGACTAGCGGGAAAGAGTACGAGCAGTACTTC
v_gene: TRBV10-3; abundance: -; j_gene: TRBJ2-3; d_gene: TRBD1; CDR3aa: CAIKLGGRADTQYF; CDR3nt: TGTGCCATCAAGTTAGGGGGCCGGGCAGATACGCAGTATTTT
v_gene: TRBV7-7; abundance: -; j_gene: TRBJ2-1; d_gene: TRBD2; CDR3aa: CASSKQVAGEQFF; CDR3nt: TGTGCCAGCAGCAAACAAGTAGCGGGAGAGCAGTTCTTC
v_gene: TRBV11-2; abundance: -; j_gene: TRBJ2-7; d_gene: -; CDR3aa: CASSHPGLGGYEQYF; CDR3nt: TGTGCCAGCAGCCACCCGGGACTTGGGGGATACGAGCAGTACTTC
v_gene: TRBV9; abundance: few; j_gene: TRBJ2-1; d_gene: -; CDR3aa: CASSVAGASYNEQFF; CDR3nt: TGTGCCAGCAGCGTAGCGGGGGCCTCCTACAATGAGCAGTTCTTC
v_gene: TRBV7-2; abundance: few; j_gene: TRBJ1-2; d_gene: -; CDR3aa: CASSLAGTVIYGYTF; CDR3nt: TGTGCCAGCAGCTTAGCAGGGACGGTTATATATGGCTACACCTTC
v_gene: TRBV7-8; abundance: few; j_gene: TRBJ2-4; d_gene: -; CDR3aa: CASSPIVRAKNIQYF; CDR3nt: TGTGCCAGCAGCCCCATAGTCCGAGCCAAAAACATTCAGTACTTC
v_gene: TRBV10-3; abundance: -; j_gene: TRBJ2-5; d_gene: TRBD1; CDR3aa: CAISGGQADGVQETQYF; CDR3nt: TGTGCCATCAGTGGAGGACAGGCCGATGGAGTCCAAGAGACCCAGTACTTC
v_gene: TRBV20-1; abundance: -; j_gene: TRBJ1-1; d_gene: -; CDR3aa: CSARDGGKNTEAFF; CDR3nt: TGCAGTGCTAGAGATGGGGGGAAGAACACTGAAGCTTTCTTT
v_gene: TRBV29-1; abundance: few; j_gene: TRBJ2-7; d_gene: -; CDR3aa: CSVANGIYEQYF; CDR3nt: TGCAGCGTCGCCAACGGGATCTACGAGCAGTACTTC
v_gene: TRBV6-6; abundance: -; j_gene: TRBJ2-1; d_gene: TRBD2; CDR3aa: CASLSGIYNEQFF; CDR3nt: TGTGCCAGCTTAAGCGGGATCTACAATGAGCAGTTCTTC
v_gene: TRBV5-1; abundance: -; j_gene: TRBJ2-3; d_gene: -; CDR3aa: CASSFGRGRDTQYF; CDR3nt: TGCGCCAGCAGCTTTGGTAGGGGACGAGATACGCAGTATTTT
v_gene: TRBV4-1; abundance: -; j_gene: TRBJ2-5; d_gene: -; CDR3aa: CASSPGRRGLGETQYF; CDR3nt: TGCGCCAGCAGCCCAGGGAGGCGGGGCCTCGGAGAGACCCAGTACTTC
v_gene: TRBV29-1; abundance: -; j_gene: TRBJ2-5; d_gene: -; CDR3aa: CSVEDLGGETQYF; CDR3nt: TGCAGCGTTGAAGATCTTGGGGGAGAGACCCAGTACTTC
v_gene: TRBV28; abundance: few; j_gene: TRBJ1-1; d_gene: -; CDR3aa: CASRWNREAFF; CDR3nt: TGTGCCAGCAGGTGGAACAGGGAAGCTTTCTTT
v_gene: TRBV19; abundance: -; j_gene: TRBJ2-2; d_gene: -; CDR3aa: CASSTGRELFF; CDR3nt: TGTGCCAGTAGTACCGGCCGGGAGCTGTTTTTT
v_gene: TRBV29-1; abundance: few; j_gene: TRBJ2-5; d_gene: TRBD2; CDR3aa: CSVTLAGVQETQYF; CDR3nt: TGCAGCGTGACGCTAGCGGGGGTACAAGAGACCCAGTACTTC
v_gene: TRBV6-5; abundance: many; j_gene: TRBJ2-5; d_gene: -; CDR3aa: CASSPSSGAQETQYF; CDR3nt: TGTGCCAGCAGTCCATCGTCAGGGGCGCAAGAGACCCAGTACTTC
v_gene: TRBV6-2/TRBV6-3; abundance: -; j_gene: TRBJ2-7; d_gene: -; CDR3aa: CASSRPGTSYEQYF; CDR3nt: TGTGCCAGCAGCCGTCCTGGTACATCCTACGAGCAGTACTTC
v_gene: TRBV11-3; abundance: few; j_gene: TRBJ2-3; d_gene: -; CDR3aa: CASSLEAARDTQYF; CDR3nt: TGTGCCAGCAGCTTAGAGGCGGCTCGGGATACGCAGTATTTT
v_gene: TRBV4-1; abundance: -; j_gene: TRBJ2-5; d_gene: -; CDR3aa: CASSPWDDGQETQYF; CDR3nt: TGCGCCAGCAGCCCTTGGGATGATGGGCAAGAGACCCAGTACTTC
v_gene: TRBV11-2; abundance: few; j_gene: TRBJ1-5; d_gene: -; CDR3aa: CASSLSQTGNQPQHF; CDR3nt: TGTGCCAGCAGCTTAAGCCAGACTGGAAATCAGCCCCAGCATTTT
v_gene: TRBV19; abundance: -; j_gene: TRBJ1-2; d_gene: -; CDR3aa: CASSIRLEAGNGYTF; CDR3nt: TGTGCCAGTAGTATTAGGCTGGAAGCAGGGAATGGCTACACCTTC